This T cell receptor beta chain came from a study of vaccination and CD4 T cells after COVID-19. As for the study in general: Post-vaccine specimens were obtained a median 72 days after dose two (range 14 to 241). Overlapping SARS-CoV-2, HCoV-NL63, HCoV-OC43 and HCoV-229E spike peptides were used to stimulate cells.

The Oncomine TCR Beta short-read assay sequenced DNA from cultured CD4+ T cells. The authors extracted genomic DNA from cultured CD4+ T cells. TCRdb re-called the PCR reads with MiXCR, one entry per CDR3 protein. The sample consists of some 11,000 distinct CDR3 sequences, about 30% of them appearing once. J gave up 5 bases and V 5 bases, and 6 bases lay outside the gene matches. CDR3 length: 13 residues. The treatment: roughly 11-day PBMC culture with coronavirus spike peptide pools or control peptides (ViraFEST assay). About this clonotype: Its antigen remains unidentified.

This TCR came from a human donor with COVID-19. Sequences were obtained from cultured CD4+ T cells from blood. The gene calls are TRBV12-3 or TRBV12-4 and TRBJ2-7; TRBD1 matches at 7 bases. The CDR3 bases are TGTGCCAGCAGTCCCAGGGGGTCCAACGAGCAGTACTTC. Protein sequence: CASSPRGSNEQYF.